The subject of this entry is one T cell receptor beta chain. This sample stems from a study of tumor-infiltrating lymphocytes in localized non-small cell lung cancer. The assay was immunoSEQ multiplex PCR, and TCRdb's table has in-frame clones only and misses some. Here the sample spans over 14,000 clones, 82% being singletons. This CDR3 spans 15 amino acids. Germline V CDR1 and CDR2: SGHRS, YFSETQ. V lost 0 bases and J 7 bases, leaving 16 bases between the germline ends. Specimen: lung tumor tissue. This chain uses TRBV5-1 with TRBJ1-2, with D unresolved. This TCR derives from a human donor with non-small cell lung cancer. CDR3 loop: CASSLGVSQAGGYTF. In nucleotides, the CDR3 is TGCGCCAGCAGCTTGGGAGTAAGCCAAGCAGGTGGCTACACCTTC.